One and the same sample provided the 23 T cell receptor beta chains below, sequenced in a study of glioma-infiltrating T cells after dendritic cell vaccination (dated by TCRdb to 2016 to 2017). Receptors were amplified or captured by the immunoSEQ multiplex PCR assay. Sourced from immuneACCESS, this table was stored by TCRdb with only in-frame sequences that have V and J called. A share of the clones is absent; for the studies checked, an unresolved V gene accounts for under half, and the remainder has no known explanation. This sample has roughly 60,000 clones in its table, and approximately 81% of those were observed once. Roughly 10% of the sample is in the top ten clones. Taken with the paper, the label for time point translates to: after dendritic cell vaccination, including at tumor progression/relapse. The sequencing here drew on blood, taken after dendritic cell vaccination. The source is a human donor with glioblastoma.

This sequence joins TRBV19 and TRBJ2-5, with 15 bases fitting TRBD2. The DNA end is a closer match to TRBJ2-7, so the J assignment may be wrong. From germline, CDR1 is LNHDA and CDR2 SQIVND (reference sequence). This CDR3 has 15 residues. This CDR3 reads CASSRTSGGDYEQYF. Written as DNA, the CDR3 is TGTGCCAGTAGTCGGACTAGCGGGGGGGATTACGAGCAGTACTTC.

The chain recombines TRBV30 with TRBJ2-4, with D maybe TRBD2 (6 bases). Trimming pared 0 bases from V and 0 bases from J, leaving 12 bases between. This CDR3 comprises 16 residues. Germline V CDR1 and CDR2: GTSNPN, SVGIG (reference sequence). The CDR3 DNA follows: TGTGCCTGGAGTGTAGGACTAATCCTAGCCAAAAACATTCAGTACTTC. Its protein product is CAWSVGLILAKNIQYF.

The chain joins TRBV13 to TRBJ2-1; 8 nucleotides agree with TRBD2. Germline assignment: CDR1 PRHDT and CDR2 FYEKMQ (reference sequence). V gave up 5 bases and J gave up 0 bases; unmatched junction bases: 3. This CDR3 spans 15 amino acids. The CDR3 is CASSRSGDSYNEQFF. DNA of the CDR3: TGTGCCAGCAGCCGTAGCGGGGACTCCTACAATGAGCAGTTCTTC.

CDR3 sequence (DNA): TGTGCCTGGAGATCCCGGTCGGGTCAGCCCCAGCATTTT. Its protein is CAWRSRSGQPQHF. This chain uses TRBV30 with TRBJ1-5; D is undetermined. Germline CDR1 is GTSNPN and CDR2 is SVGIG (reference sequence). The germline V and J ends were trimmed by 3 bases and 6 bases, with 12 bases remaining between them. The CDR3 has 13 residues.

V and J are TRBV5-5 and TRBJ1-1; 7 bases map to TRBD1. With V trimmed by 1 base and J by 7 bases, 7 bases remained unmatched. This CDR3 is built from 14 residues. Germline CDR1 is SGHKS and CDR2 is YYEKEE (reference sequence). CDR3 in amino acids: CASSLYGTADEAFF. In DNA form, the CDR3 reads TGTGCCAGCAGCTTGTATGGGACAGCGGATGAAGCTTTCTTT.

Concerning this clone: The germline gene is not matched at one end of the junction; a read error may be the cause. The chain joins TRBV6-6 to TRBJ1-3; tentatively, D is TRBD1 (5 bases). Germline V gives CDR1 MNHNY, CDR2 SVGAGI (reference sequence). The length of the CDR3 is 12 residues. CDR3 sequence reads: CASSRTRQNLNF. The CDR3 DNA is TGTGCCAGCAGTAGAACCCGACAGAACTTAAATTTT.

This chain connects TRBV6-6 to TRBJ1-2; 11 nucleotides align to TRBD1. The CDR3 sequence is 14 residues long. Trimming at V came to 6 bases and at J to 8 bases, leaving 8 bases not matched to a gene. CDR1 and CDR2 from the germline V gene are MNHNY and SVGAGI (reference sequence). The CDR3 DNA sequence: TGTGCCAGCAGGTATAGGACAGGGGGCTACGGCTACACCTTC. Translation gives CASRYRTGGYGYTF.

The table lists this clone with a count of one. This chain links TRBV12-2 with TRBJ2-7; no DNA check was done on the table's D call, TRBD2. TRBV12-2 is tagged as a pseudogene. CDR3 size: 15 residues. For the CDR3, the DNA is TGTGCAAGTCGCTTATCCCCGGGGGGCTCCTACGAGCAGTACTTC. Translating gives CASRLSPGGSYEQYF.

This clone appeared once. This chain uses TRBV2 with TRBJ1-1; TRBD1 matches at 10 bases. The germline V gene has CDR1 SNHLY and CDR2 FYNNEI. The CDR3 is 17 residues long. Unmatched junction bases numbered 7, after V lost 1 base and J lost 2 bases. CDR3 in DNA: TGTGCCAGCAGTGAAGGACTCCTGACAGGGGGCAACACTGAAGCTTTCTTT. Translating it yields CASSEGLLTGGNTEAFF.

The chain employs TRBV19 and TRBJ1-1, with a tentative D call TRBD1 (5 bases). Trimming stripped 8 bases from V and 1 base from J, with 14 bases between. The CDR3 sequence is 14 residues long. Germline V CDR1 and CDR2: LNHDA, SQIVND (reference sequence). CDR3 amino acids: CASSRQTQNTEAFF. DNA of the CDR3: TGTGCCAGTTCCCGACAGACACAGAACACTGAAGCTTTCTTT.

CDR3 region: CASSSDRGPYNEQFF. The CDR3 nucleotides read TGCGCCAGCAGCTCGGACAGGGGGCCCTACAATGAGCAGTTCTTC. This chain links TRBV5-1 with TRBJ2-1; TRBD1 matches 11 bases. From germline, CDR1 is SGHRS and CDR2 YFSETQ. The CDR3 is 15 amino acids. The V and J ends lost 3 bases and 2 bases, in that order; junction bases with no gene match: 1. The full variable domain, rest sourced from reference TRBV5-1 and TRBJ2-1, is KAGVTQTPRYLIKTRGQQVTLSCSPISGHRSVSWYQQTPGQGLQFLFEYFSETQRNKGNFPGRFSGRQFSNSRSEMNVSTLELGDSALYLCASSSDRGPYNEQFFGPGTRLTVL.

This chain uses TRBV4-3 with TRBJ1-4; the match to TRBD1 covers 9 bases. V trimming: 0 bases; J trimming: 5 bases; junction bases outside the gene matches: 4. The CDR3 has 16 amino acids. Germline CDR1 is LGHNA and CDR2 is YSLEER. CDR3 residues: CASSQDWTGENEKLFF. CDR3 nucleotide sequence: TGCGCCAGCAGCCAAGATTGGACAGGGGAAAATGAAAAACTGTTTTTT.

This chain links TRBV29-1 with TRBJ1-3; 8 nucleotides line up with TRBD1. The germline V gene encodes CDR1 SQVTM and CDR2 ANQGSEA. Trimming took 6 bases from V and 2 from J; bases not matched to a gene: 6. This CDR3 is 14 amino acids long. The CDR3 bases are TGCAGCGTGCAAAAGACAGGGGCTGGAAACACCATATATTTT. It encodes CSVQKTGAGNTIYF.

The chain couples TRBV7-2 to TRBJ1-5, with 9 bases that match TRBD1. Losses at the gene ends were 7 bases for V and 6 bases for J; bases not matched to a gene: 4. Per germline, CDR1 SGHTA and CDR2 FQGNSA. CDR3 length: 13 amino acids. This CDR3 is CASMDRGGQPQHF. The CDR3 nucleotides read TGTGCCAGCATGGACAGGGGCGGTCAGCCCCAGCATTTT.

The V call is TRBV5-4, the J call TRBJ2-2, with 7 bases matching TRBD1. CDR3 length equals 14 residues. Germline V CDR1 and CDR2: SGHNT, YYREEE (reference sequence). V was clipped by 0 bases and J by 6 bases; unmatched bases: 2. The CDR3 region has the DNA TGTGCCAGCAGCTTGGAGGGGGCGTCCGGGGAGCTGTTTTTT. It specifies CASSLEGASGELFF.

DNA for the CDR3: TGTGCCAGCACCAAGACAGGGTACCATGGCTACACCTTC. Translation gives CASTKTGYHGYTF. The chain is built from TRBV4-2 and TRBJ1-2; 7 nucleotides line up with TRBD1. Germline CDR1 LGHNA, CDR2 YNFKEQ. V shed 7 bases and J 6 bases; nucleotides not matched to a gene: 8. The CDR3 is 13 amino acids.

The CDR3 here is CASSVNQRGETF. The CDR3 DNA follows: TGTGCCAGCAGTGTGAATCAACGAGGCGAGACCTTC. This rearrangement joins TRBV6-5 to TRBJ1-2; D gene ambiguous. Germline-derived CDR1 and CDR2 are MNHEY and SVGAGI. CDR3 length: 12 amino acids. The V gene lost 5 bases and the J gene lost 14 bases, with 18 bases spanning the gap.

The rearrangement links TRBV5-4 to TRBJ2-1; D might be TRBD2 (6 bases). Trimming cost V 5 bases and J 4 bases, with 10 bases left between them. CDR3 length: 13 amino acids. Looked up from germline, CDR1 is SGHNT and CDR2 is YYREEE (reference sequence). CDR3 protein: CASRRDSYNEQFF. CDR3 nucleotide sequence: TGTGCCAGCAGGAGGGACTCGTACAATGAGCAGTTCTTC.

This chain links TRBV5-6 with TRBJ2-3; 14 bases map to TRBD2. This CDR3 is built from 17 residues. V shed 2 bases and J 0 bases; nucleotides not matched to a gene: 2. Germline CDR1 and CDR2: SGHDT and YYEEEE. As DNA, the CDR3 is TGTGCCAGCAGCTTCGGGACTAGCGGGGGTAGCACAGATACGCAGTATTTT. This encodes CASSFGTSGGSTDTQYF. The entire variable domain, with the rest obtained from reference TRBV5-6 and TRBJ2-3, is as follows: DAGVTQSPTHLIKTRGQQVTLRCSPKSGHDTVSWYQQALGQGPQFIFQYYEEEERQRGNFPDRFSGHQFPNYSSELNVNALLLGDSALYLCASSFGTSGGSTDTQYFGPGTRLTVL.

V usage is TRBV10-1 and J usage is TRBJ2-3; maybe TRBD1 (6 bases). The V gene lost 2 bases and the J gene lost 1 base, with 10 bases spanning the gap. Germline values: CDR1 WNHNN, CDR2 SYGVQD (reference sequence). This CDR3 spans 15 amino acids. The CDR3 sequence: CASSEPRTGTDTQYF. In DNA form, the CDR3 reads TGCGCCAGCAGTGAGCCCAGGACAGGCACAGATACGCAGTATTTT.

The CDR3 bases are TGTGCCAGCAGCCAAGCCCCCAGGGCCGGCGGGGAGCTGTTTTTT. This gives the protein CASSQAPRAGGELFF. The chain links TRBV4-2 to TRBJ2-2; tentative D call: TRBD1 (5 bases). The CDR3 length is 15 residues. V lost 1 base, J lost 7 bases, and 13 bases lay in between. Germline V lookup: CDR1 LGHNA, CDR2 YNFKEQ.

The chain is built from TRBV4-3 and TRBJ2-2; weak D call: TRBD2 (6 bases). The CDR3 has 14 amino acids. The V and J ends lost 4 bases and 5 bases respectively, with 11 bases between them. The V gene's germline CDR1 is LGHNA and CDR2 YSLEER. The CDR3 sequence: CASSLDAGTGELFF. In nucleotides, the CDR3 is TGCGCCAGCAGCCTTGACGCGGGGACCGGGGAGCTGTTTTTT.

The chain recombines TRBV7-2 with TRBJ2-3, with 7 positions matching TRBD1. The CDR3 covers 18 residues. The junction had 17 bases not matched to a gene; V was cut back by 6 bases and J by 2 bases. Germline CDR1 SGHTA, CDR2 FQGNSA. This CDR3 is CASSIWGFGTAPTDTQYF. CDR3 coding DNA: TGTGCCAGCAGTATTTGGGGCTTCGGGACAGCCCCCACAGATACGCAGTATTTT.